The 30 T cell receptor beta chains given below trace back to one sample, sequenced in a study of blood T cell repertoires in COVID-19. The table came from immunoSEQ multiplex PCR; TCRdb's copy has only in-frame clones and leaves some out. Counted here are fewer than 250,000 clones, 86% occurring once; the ten biggest clones make up 2% to 2.5%. Material for sequencing was PBMCs or T cells enriched from blood (not recorded which). The source of these receptors is a woman in her fifties or sixties who had recovered from COVID-19.

This sequence joins TRBV25-1 and TRBJ1-2; a weak D match, TRBD1 (5 bases). There are 15 residues in the CDR3. Germline V gene lookup returns CDR1 MGHDK and CDR2 SYGVNS. With 3 bases removed from V and 0 bases from J, the gap between germline ends came to 11 bases. The chain's CDR3 is CASSDGGGPNYGYTF. CDR3 coding DNA: TGTGCCAGCAGTGATGGGGGGGGACCTAACTATGGCTACACCTTC.

V gene TRBV4-1 combines with J gene TRBJ2-7; no clear D gene. Trimming stripped 5 bases from V and 1 base from J, with 9 bases between. Germline CDR1 is MGHRA and CDR2 is YSYEKL. The CDR3 totals 13 residues. CDR3 amino acids: CASSARSSYEQYF. DNA for the CDR3: TGCGCCAGCAGCGCCAGATCTTCCTACGAGCAGTACTTC.

The chain links TRBV6-5 to TRBJ2-7, with D possibly matching TRBD1 (6 bases). The CDR3 extends over 15 amino acids. Germline V gene lookup returns CDR1 MNHEY and CDR2 SVGAGI. Deletions cut 8 bases from V and 0 bases from J, with 17 bases between. The CDR3 DNA sequence: TGTGCCAGCCGAGTCGGACAGATGGGCTCCTACGAGCAGTACTTC. This codes for CASRVGQMGSYEQYF.

This clone was observed once. The genes are TRBV11-2 and TRBJ2-4; weak D call: TRBD2 (6 bases). The V end lost 4 bases, the J end lost 9 bases, and 13 bases lay between the germline ends. Per the germline V gene, CDR1 is SGHAT and CDR2 is FQNNGV. The CDR3 has 13 amino acids. The CDR3 DNA is TGTGCCAGCAGCTCCCGACCGCGGGGCATTCAGTACTTC. Amino acid sequence: CASSSRPRGIQYF.

In this sample, this clone turned up many times. The rearrangement joins TRBV9 to TRBJ1-1, with D perhaps matching TRBD1 (5 bases). V was shortened by 4 bases and J by 10 bases, with 14 bases between the two germline ends. Germline V gene data show CDR1 as SGDLS and CDR2 as YYNGEE. The CDR3 spans 12 residues. This CDR3 is CASSTTGGRAFF. The CDR3 nucleotides are TGTGCCAGCAGCACCACAGGAGGGAGAGCTTTCTTT. The entire variable domain, with the rest obtained from reference TRBV9 and TRBJ1-1, is as follows: DSGVTQTPKHLITATGQRVTLRCSPRSGDLSVYWYQQSLDQGLQFLIQYYNGEERAKGNILERFSAQQFPDLHSELNLSSLELGDSALYFCASSTTGGRAFFGQGTRLTVV.

V and J are TRBV10-2 and TRBJ2-2, with D possibly matching TRBD2 (5 bases). V lost 6 bases to trimming and J lost 3 bases, with 14 bases between them. Germline loops: CDR1 WSHSY, CDR2 SAAADI. CDR3 length: 15 amino acids. The CDR3 bases are TGCGCCAGCAGACGAGCGGATTTAGACACCGGGGAGCTGTTTTTT. Amino acid sequence: CASRRADLDTGELFF.

This rearrangement joins TRBV19 to TRBJ2-7, with a weak D call TRBD2 (6 bases). Between the trimmed V and J ends, which lost 3 bases and 6 bases, there was a span of 24 bases. CDR3 length: 17 residues. In germline, CDR1 is LNHDA, CDR2 SQIVND (reference sequence). For the CDR3, the DNA is TGTGCCAGTAGTATTCATGCATGGGGGGAACCGGCAAGCGAGCAGTACTTC. This encodes CASSIHAWGEPASEQYF.

This rearrangement joins TRBV11-2 to TRBJ2-3; D may be TRBD2 (6 bases). Deletions cut 5 bases from V and 0 bases from J, with 9 bases between. The CDR3 sequence is 14 residues long. Germline loops: CDR1 SGHAT, CDR2 FQNNGV. CDR3 amino acids: CASSVGTSTDTQYF. DNA for the CDR3: TGTGCCAGCAGCGTCGGGACTAGCACAGATACGCAGTATTTT.

V is TRBV24-1 and J is TRBJ2-1, with 16 bases identical to TRBD2. This CDR3 comprises 16 residues. Germline CDR1 is KGHDR and CDR2 is SFDVKD. V lost 4 bases and J lost 8; bases outside the gene matches: 4. The CDR3 spells CATSDLGTSGRDEQFF. The CDR3 DNA reads TGTGCCACCAGTGACCTGGGGACTAGCGGGAGGGATGAGCAGTTCTTC.

V and J are TRBV2 and TRBJ1-5; tentative D call: TRBD1 (5 bases). The germline V gene encodes CDR1 SNHLY and CDR2 FYNNEI. This CDR3 region has 15 residues. The germline V and J ends were trimmed by 3 bases and 2 bases, with 11 bases remaining between them. The CDR3: CASSDRVSGNQPQHF. For the CDR3, the DNA is TGTGCCAGCAGTGACAGGGTATCGGGCAATCAGCCCCAGCATTTT.

The chain employs TRBV7-8 and TRBJ1-4; TRBD1 might be the D (6 bases). The V and J ends lost 2 bases and 8 bases respectively, with 18 bases between them. Germline V gene lookup returns CDR1 SGHVS and CDR2 FQNEAQ. The CDR3 consists of 16 residues. The CDR3 region has the DNA TGTGCCAGCAGCTTAAAGGTTGGCAGGGGAGAGGAAAAACTGTTTTTT. Its translation is CASSLKVGRGEEKLFF.

The rearrangement links TRBV4-1 to TRBJ2-5; D gene unclear. V lost 5 bases and J 1 base, leaving 8 bases between the germline ends. Per germline, CDR1 MGHRA and CDR2 YSYEKL. The CDR3 spans 13 residues. The CDR3 nucleotides read TGCGCCAGCAGCTCCTCCCCCCAAGAGACCCAGTACTTC. The encoded protein is CASSSSPQETQYF.

J is TRBJ1-1 and V is TRBV6-4; D is uncertain. Per germline, CDR1 MRHNA and CDR2 SNTAGT. This CDR3 region has 13 residues. V gave up 4 bases and J gave up 1 base, with 7 bases separating them. The CDR3 DNA sequence: TGTGCCAGCAGTGTCTACAGGAACACTGAAGCTTTCTTT. This codes for CASSVYRNTEAFF.

The rearrangement joins TRBV6-5 to TRBJ2-1; TRBD2 matches 10 bases. V lost 5 bases and J lost 2; bases outside the gene matches: 3. In germline, CDR1 is MNHEY, CDR2 SVGAGI. The CDR3 is made up of 15 amino acids. Written as DNA, the CDR3 is TGTGCCAGCAGTAGGAGCGGGAGGGCCTACAATGAGCAGTTCTTC. This gives the protein CASSRSGRAYNEQFF.

A few counts support this clone. The chain has TRBV20-1 and TRBJ1-2; TRBD1 matches at 7 bases. J was trimmed by 5 bases and V by 3 bases; bases with no gene match: 0. Germline V gene data show CDR1 as DFQATT and CDR2 as SNEGSKA (reference sequence). There are 11 residues in the CDR3. This CDR3 reads CSARGQYGYTF. The CDR3 DNA reads as TGCAGTGCTAGGGGACAGTATGGCTACACCTTC.

The rearrangement uses TRBV3-1 (or the pseudogene TRBV3-2) and TRBJ2-1, with 14 nucleotides matching TRBD2. Germline CDR1 is LGHDT and CDR2 is YNNKEL (reference sequence). Trimming took 3 bases from V and 0 from J; bases not matched to a gene: 10. The CDR3 extends over 20 amino acids. The CDR3 nucleotides read TGTGCCAGCAGCCACCGACTAGCGGGGGGGTCTCGAATCTCCTACAATGAGCAGTTCTTC. It specifies CASSHRLAGGSRISYNEQFF.

The chain carries TRBV14 and TRBJ1-4; D call uncertain. From germline, CDR1 is SGHDN and CDR2 FVKESK. This CDR3 has 13 residues. Trimming pared 2 bases from V and 8 bases from J, leaving 9 bases between. The DNA of the CDR3 is TGTGCCAGCAGCCAACGACTAGGAGAAAAACTGTTTTTT. Protein: CASSQRLGEKLFF.

DNA of the CDR3: TGTGCCAGCAGCCAAGACCTGTCTTCTCCAACTAATGAAAAACTGTTTTTT. Translating gives CASSQDLSSPTNEKLFF. V usage is TRBV14 and J usage is TRBJ1-4; D is undetermined. V lost 0 bases to trimming and J lost 0 bases, with 11 bases between them. The CDR3 runs 17 residues. The germline CDR1 and CDR2 sequences are SGHDN and FVKESK.

V and J are TRBV9 and TRBJ1-6, with 12 bases fitting TRBD1. CDR3 length: 16 residues. Trimming removed 4 bases from V and 9 bases from J; junction bases left unmatched: 8. Per the germline V gene, CDR1 is SGDLS and CDR2 is YYNGEE. The CDR3 nucleotides read TGTGCCAGCAGCACCGGGACAGGGGGCATTAGTTCACCCCTCCACTTT. Its protein product is CASSTGTGGISSPLHF.

This clone was detected only a few times. The J gene is TRBJ2-7, the V gene TRBV7-2, with a tentative D call TRBD1 (5 bases). V shed 3 bases and J shed 2 bases, with 11 bases lying between them. Germline CDR1 and CDR2: SGHTA and FQGNSA. The CDR3 runs to 14 residues. CDR3 bases: TGTGCCAGCAGCTTTAATCAGGGCCCCTACGAGCAGTACTTC. As protein: CASSFNQGPYEQYF.

This clone was detected only a few times. The chain couples TRBV18 to TRBJ2-7; D is ambiguous. This CDR3 has 12 residues. The germline CDR1 and CDR2 sequences are KGHSH and LQKENI. Between the trimmed V and J ends, which lost 4 bases and 3 bases, there was a span of 7 bases. DNA of the CDR3: TGTGCCAGCTCACGCGACAACTACGAGCAGTACTTC. Residues: CASSRDNYEQYF.

The gene calls are TRBV6-5 and TRBJ1-1; no reliable D call. The CDR3 covers 14 residues. Looked up from germline, CDR1 is MNHEY and CDR2 is SVGAGI. Trimming pared 3 bases from V and 4 bases from J, leaving 12 bases between. The CDR3 nucleotides read TGTGCCAGCAGTTATTACAGCGGTGGCACTGAAGCTTTCTTT. It encodes CASSYYSGGTEAFF.

This clone has a single count. The chain carries TRBV5-4 and TRBJ1-1, with D tentatively TRBD1 (6 bases). The V and J ends lost 4 bases and 8 bases respectively, with 12 bases between them. CDR1 and CDR2 (germline): SGHNT, YYREEE (reference sequence). The CDR3 spans 12 residues. The DNA for the CDR3 is TGTGCCAGCAGCACCCAGGGGTCAGAAGCTTTCTTT. This gives the protein CASSTQGSEAFF.

The chain carries TRBV11-3 and TRBJ2-5; TRBD2 matches 14 bases. Germline V gene sequence: CDR1 SGHNT, CDR2 YENEEA. V lost 5 bases to trimming and J lost 4 bases; unmatched junction nucleotides: 6. The CDR3 consists of 16 residues. CDR3 bases: TGTGCCAGCAGCGTAGGACTAGCGGGGGGAAGAGAGACCCAGTACTTC. Translated: CASSVGLAGGRETQYF.

The chain couples TRBV29-1 to TRBJ2-4; the D gene is possibly TRBD2 (5 bases). Trimming took 6 bases from V and 6 from J, leaving 15 bases between them. CDR1 is SQVTM and CDR2 is ANQGSEA in the germline V gene. This CDR3 has 13 amino acids. DNA for the CDR3: TGCAGCGTCGGAGGACCAGCGACAAACATTCAGTACTTC. Translating it yields CSVGGPATNIQYF.

This rearrangement joins TRBV7-8 to TRBJ1-1, with 8 nucleotides matching TRBD1. Germline V lookup: CDR1 SGHVS, CDR2 FQNEAQ. The V and J ends lost 5 bases and 10 bases, in that order; junction bases with no gene match: 18. The CDR3 consists of 16 residues. This chain's CDR3 is CASSPAGKQGAKGAFF. Here the CDR3 DNA reads TGTGCCAGCAGCCCCGCGGGGAAGCAGGGGGCGAAGGGAGCTTTCTTT.

The chain combines TRBV7-9 with TRBJ1-6, with 7 nucleotides matching TRBD1. The germline V gene has CDR1 SEHNR and CDR2 FQNEAQ (reference sequence). V lost 5 bases to trimming and J lost 9 bases; unmatched junction nucleotides: 10. This CDR3 has 15 amino acids. CDR3 nucleotides: TGTGCCAGCAGCGTGAGACAGGGTGAGAGTTCACCCCTCCACTTT. Its protein product is CASSVRQGESSPLHF. The variable domain in full, completed from reference TRBV7-9 and TRBJ1-6, reads DTGVSQNPRHKITKRGQNVTFRCDPISEHNRLYWYRQTLGQGPEFLTYFQNEAQLEKSRLLSDRFSAERPKGSFSTLEIQRTEQGDSAMYLCASSVRQGESSPLHFGNGTRLTVT.

The chain joins TRBV28 to TRBJ2-7, with 8 bases lining up with TRBD1. The V gene end was trimmed by 6 bases and the J gene end by 0 bases; junction bases not matched to a gene: 19. This CDR3 comprises 19 residues. Germline V gene sequence: CDR1 MDHEN, CDR2 SYDVKM. CDR3 DNA: TGTGCCAGCAGCCCCTGGGGGCCAGGGGGCAGTACTGGCTCCTACGAGCAGTACTTC. Translation: CASSPWGPGGSTGSYEQYF.

V usage is TRBV30 and J usage is TRBJ2-7, with 11 bases that match TRBD2. The germline gives CDR1 GTSNPN, CDR2 SVGIG (reference sequence). The CDR3 has 18 residues. V gave up 5 bases and J gave up 3 bases; unmatched junction bases: 18. The chain's CDR3 is CAWEMGTSGSELVYEQYF. The CDR3 DNA follows: TGTGCCTGGGAAATGGGGACTAGCGGATCTGAGCTCGTCTACGAGCAGTACTTC.

The rearrangement links TRBV25-1 to TRBJ1-4; no firm D call. The CDR3 loop spans 12 amino acids. The germline V gene encodes CDR1 MGHDK and CDR2 SYGVNS. The V and J ends lost 6 bases and 5 bases respectively, with 7 bases between them. CDR3 nucleotide sequence: TGTGCCAGCAGGACCGGGAATGAAAAACTGTTTTTT. Protein: CASRTGNEKLFF.